This is a list of T cell receptor beta chains from one sample in a study of cytomegalovirus exposure and HLA in healthy donors. Sequencing used immunoSEQ multiplex PCR; TCRdb keeps in-frame clones, though not all of them. The data hold about 240,000 clones, with around 87% observed a single time. The sample taken for sequencing was PBMCs. The source is a woman aged 25 to 45 in good health and CMV-seropositive. The CDR3 runs from the conserved cysteine through the conserved F or W. Fields, in order: D gene, clone size, J gene, V gene, CDR3 length, CDR3 protein, CDR3 DNA. The D gene is left open where the match is weak. Clone sizes are given selectively: once, few, many, or a class where the clone is expanded.

d_gene: .
abundance: .
j_gene: TRBJ2-3
v_gene: TRBV6-1
len: 16
CDR3aa: CASSEGRGMDTDTQYF
CDR3nt: TGTGCCAGCAGTGAAGGTCGGGGGATGGACACAGATACGCAGTATTTT

d_gene: .
abundance: .
j_gene: TRBJ2-3
v_gene: TRBV27
len: 13
CDR3aa: CASSMRGADTQYF
CDR3nt: TGTGCCAGCAGTATGAGAGGCGCAGATACGCAGTATTTT

d_gene: .
abundance: few
j_gene: TRBJ2-2
v_gene: TRBV12-5
len: 14
CDR3aa: CASGLSSSAGELFF
CDR3nt: TGTGCTAGTGGTTTGTCATCTAGCGCCGGGGAGCTGTTTTTT

d_gene: .
abundance: few
j_gene: TRBJ2-2
v_gene: TRBV2
len: 11
CDR3aa: CASRYSGELFF
CDR3nt: TGTGCCAGCAGATATAGCGGGGAGCTGTTTTTT

d_gene: .
abundance: .
j_gene: TRBJ1-1
v_gene: TRBV11-3
len: 11
CDR3aa: CASSFQGKAFF
CDR3nt: TGTGCCAGCAGCTTTCAGGGGAAAGCTTTCTTT

d_gene: TRBD1
abundance: .
j_gene: TRBJ1-1
v_gene: TRBV5-4
len: 17
CDR3aa: CASSKLTGGVMNTEAFF
CDR3nt: TGTGCCAGCAGCAAGTTGACAGGGGGTGTGATGAACACTGAAGCTTTCTTT

d_gene: .
abundance: .
j_gene: TRBJ2-7
v_gene: TRBV5-1
len: 13
CDR3aa: CASSFAGAYEQYF
CDR3nt: TGCGCCAGCAGCTTTGCAGGGGCCTACGAGCAGTACTTC

d_gene: .
abundance: .
j_gene: TRBJ2-7
v_gene: TRBV5-4
len: 12
CDR3aa: CASSWPRGEQYF
CDR3nt: TGTGCCAGCAGCTGGCCCAGGGGCGAGCAGTACTTC

d_gene: TRBD2
abundance: .
j_gene: TRBJ2-2
v_gene: TRBV9
len: 15
CDR3aa: CASSASGSYTGELFF
CDR3nt: TGTGCCAGCAGCGCTAGCGGGAGCTACACCGGGGAGCTGTTTTTT

d_gene: TRBD1
abundance: .
j_gene: TRBJ2-5
v_gene: TRBV6-1
len: 19
CDR3aa: CASSGSTGTGEFWQETQYF
CDR3nt: TGTGCCAGCAGTGGATCTACCGGGACAGGGGAGTTCTGGCAAGAGACCCAGTACTTC

d_gene: .
abundance: .
j_gene: TRBJ2-2
v_gene: TRBV18
len: 15
CDR3aa: CASSGQRSNTGELFF
CDR3nt: TGTGCCAGCTCAGGGCAGCGGTCGAACACCGGGGAGCTGTTTTTT

d_gene: .
abundance: .
j_gene: TRBJ2-7
v_gene: TRBV7-9
len: 14
CDR3aa: CASSKESELYEQYF
CDR3nt: TGTGCCAGCAGCAAGGAGTCCGAACTCTACGAGCAGTACTTC

d_gene: .
abundance: .
j_gene: TRBJ1-1
v_gene: TRBV20-1
len: 11
CDR3aa: CSARRTYEAFF
CDR3nt: TGCAGTGCTAGAAGGACTTATGAAGCTTTCTTT

d_gene: TRBD2
abundance: .
j_gene: TRBJ2-7
v_gene: TRBV4-1
len: 15
CDR3aa: CASSQEERRGGEQYF
CDR3nt: TGCGCCAGCAGCCAAGAGGAACGACGGGGGGGCGAGCAGTACTTC

d_gene: TRBD1
abundance: few
j_gene: TRBJ1-1
v_gene: TRBV5-8
len: 13
CDR3aa: CASSLGTGREAFF
CDR3nt: TGTGCCAGCAGCCTAGGGACAGGGCGTGAAGCTTTCTTT

d_gene: TRBD1
abundance: .
j_gene: TRBJ2-5
v_gene: TRBV5-4
len: 14
CDR3aa: CASSLTGSQETQYF
CDR3nt: TGTGCCAGCAGCCTGACAGGGTCTCAAGAGACCCAGTACTTC

d_gene: TRBD1
abundance: many
j_gene: TRBJ2-7
v_gene: TRBV28
len: 14
CDR3aa: CASKPGQGAYEQYF
CDR3nt: TGTGCCAGCAAGCCGGGACAGGGAGCCTACGAGCAGTACTTC

d_gene: .
abundance: .
j_gene: TRBJ2-2
v_gene: TRBV5-6
len: 14
CDR3aa: CASSDSRGPGELFF
CDR3nt: TGTGCCAGCAGCGACAGCAGGGGTCCTGGGGAGCTGTTTTTT

d_gene: .
abundance: few
j_gene: TRBJ1-1
v_gene: TRBV30
len: 12
CDR3aa: CAWSDRNTEAFF
CDR3nt: TGTGCCTGGAGTGATAGGAACACTGAAGCTTTCTTT

d_gene: .
abundance: few
j_gene: TRBJ2-1
v_gene: TRBV28
len: 16
CDR3aa: CASSLLRWSSYNEQFF
CDR3nt: TGTGCCAGCAGTTTATTACGGTGGAGTTCCTACAATGAGCAGTTCTTC

d_gene: .
abundance: .
j_gene: TRBJ2-1
v_gene: TRBV6-6
len: 16
CDR3aa: CASSYQSPSPYNEQFF
CDR3nt: TGTGCCAGCAGTTACCAATCACCGAGCCCCTACAATGAGCAGTTCTTC

d_gene: .
abundance: .
j_gene: TRBJ1-2
v_gene: TRBV21-1
len: 16
CDR3aa: CASSNTTRGLQDGYTF
CDR3nt: TGTGCCAGCAGCAACACGACTAGGGGGCTCCAGGATGGCTACACCTTC

d_gene: TRBD1
abundance: .
j_gene: TRBJ2-7
v_gene: TRBV19
len: 15
CDR3aa: CASSISGTGIYEQYF
CDR3nt: TGTGCCAGTAGTATATCCGGGACAGGGATTTACGAGCAGTACTTC

d_gene: TRBD2
abundance: once
j_gene: TRBJ2-1
v_gene: TRBV5-1
len: 15
CDR3aa: CASSSPSGSWNEQFF
CDR3nt: TGCGCCAGCAGCTCGCCTAGCGGGAGTTGGAATGAGCAGTTCTTC

d_gene: .
abundance: .
j_gene: TRBJ2-6
v_gene: TRBV7-9
len: 16
CDR3aa: CASSSPRGTGANVLTF
CDR3nt: TGTGCCAGCAGCTCACCCAGGGGCACTGGGGCCAACGTCCTGACTTTC

d_gene: TRBD1
abundance: .
j_gene: TRBJ2-7
v_gene: TRBV28
len: 15
CDR3aa: CASSPRQGARSEQYF
CDR3nt: TGTGCCAGCAGCCCGCGACAGGGGGCTCGTTCAGAGCAGTACTTC

d_gene: TRBD1
abundance: .
j_gene: TRBJ1-5
v_gene: TRBV6-5
len: 15
CDR3aa: CASSRGQGTNQPQHF
CDR3nt: TGTGCCAGCAGTCGGGGACAGGGAACTAATCAGCCCCAGCATTTT

d_gene: TRBD2
abundance: .
j_gene: TRBJ2-3
v_gene: TRBV6-5
len: 15
CDR3aa: CASSPTSRPTDTQYF
CDR3nt: TGTGCCAGCAGTCCGACTAGCAGGCCCACAGATACGCAGTATTTT

d_gene: TRBD1
abundance: .
j_gene: TRBJ1-3
v_gene: TRBV10-3
len: 16
CDR3aa: CAISPGQSYSGNTIYF
CDR3nt: TGTGCCATCAGTCCGGGACAGTCCTACTCTGGAAACACCATATATTTT

d_gene: .
abundance: .
j_gene: TRBJ1-1
v_gene: TRBV29-1
len: 14
CDR3aa: CSVGQGQWNTEAFF
CDR3nt: TGCAGCGTTGGCCAGGGGCAGTGGAACACTGAAGCTTTCTTT

d_gene: .
abundance: .
j_gene: TRBJ1-2
v_gene: TRBV9
len: 17
CDR3aa: CASSVPGRANEKRGYTF
CDR3nt: TGTGCCAGCAGCGTACCGGGCAGGGCGAACGAGAAGCGAGGCTACACCTTC

d_gene: TRBD2
abundance: .
j_gene: TRBJ2-1
v_gene: TRBV7-7
len: 18
CDR3aa: CATTPGLAGGGSYNEQFF
CDR3nt: TGTGCTACTACACCGGGACTAGCGGGAGGGGGGTCCTACAATGAGCAGTTCTTC

d_gene: .
abundance: .
j_gene: TRBJ1-2
v_gene: TRBV5-1
len: 14
CDR3aa: CASSLGSQNYGYTF
CDR3nt: TGCGCCAGCAGCTTGGGGTCCCAGAACTATGGCTACACCTTC

d_gene: .
abundance: .
j_gene: TRBJ2-5
v_gene: TRBV4-1
len: 16
CDR3aa: CASSQVLREGKETQYF
CDR3nt: TGCGCCAGCAGCCAAGTGCTGCGGGAAGGTAAAGAGACCCAGTACTTC

d_gene: .
abundance: once
j_gene: TRBJ2-1
v_gene: TRBV4-1
len: 15
CDR3aa: CASSQDWRQFNEQFF
CDR3nt: TGCGCCAGCAGCCAAGACTGGCGGCAGTTCAATGAGCAGTTCTTC

d_gene: .
abundance: .
j_gene: TRBJ2-1
v_gene: TRBV18
len: 17
CDR3aa: CASSPLTVGGGRNEQFF
CDR3nt: TGTGCCAGCTCACCTTTGACGGTTGGGGGCGGGAGAAATGAGCAGTTCTTC

d_gene: TRBD2
abundance: .
j_gene: TRBJ2-1
v_gene: TRBV2
len: 14
CDR3aa: CASTASGSYNEQFF
CDR3nt: TGTGCCAGCACCGCTAGCGGGTCCTACAATGAGCAGTTCTTC